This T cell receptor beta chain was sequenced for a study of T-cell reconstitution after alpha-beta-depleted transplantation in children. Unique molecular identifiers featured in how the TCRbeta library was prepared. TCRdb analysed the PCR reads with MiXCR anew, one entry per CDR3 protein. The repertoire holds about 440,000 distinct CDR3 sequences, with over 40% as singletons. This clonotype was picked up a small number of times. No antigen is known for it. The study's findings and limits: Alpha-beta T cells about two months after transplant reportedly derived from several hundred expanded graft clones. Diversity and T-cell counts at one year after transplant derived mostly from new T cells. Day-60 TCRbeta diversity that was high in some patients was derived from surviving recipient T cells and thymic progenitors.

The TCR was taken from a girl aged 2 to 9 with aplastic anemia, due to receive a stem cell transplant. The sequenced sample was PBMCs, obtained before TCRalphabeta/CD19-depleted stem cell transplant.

CDR3 DNA: TGTGCCAGCAGGCTTGGGACGGGTCCTAACTATGGCTACACCTTC. Translating gives CASRLGTGPNYGYTF. The chain recombines TRBV27 with TRBJ1-2, with D tentatively TRBD1 (5 bases). Trimming removed 6 bases at V and 0 bases at J, with 14 bases between. The CDR3 has 15 amino acids. CDR1 and CDR2 from the germline V gene are MNHEY and SMNVEV (reference sequence).